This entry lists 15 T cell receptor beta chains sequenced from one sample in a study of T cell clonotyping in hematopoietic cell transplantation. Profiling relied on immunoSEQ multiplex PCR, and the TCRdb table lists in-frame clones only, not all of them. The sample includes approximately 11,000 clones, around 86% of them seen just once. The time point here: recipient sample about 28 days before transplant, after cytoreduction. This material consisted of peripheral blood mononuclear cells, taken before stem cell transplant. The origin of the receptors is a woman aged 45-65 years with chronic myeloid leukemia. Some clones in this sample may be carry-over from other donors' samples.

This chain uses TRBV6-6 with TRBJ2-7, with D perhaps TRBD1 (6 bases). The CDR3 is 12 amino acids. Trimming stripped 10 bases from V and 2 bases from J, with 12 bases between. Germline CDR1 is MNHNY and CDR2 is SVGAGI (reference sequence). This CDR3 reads CATKGVAYEQYF. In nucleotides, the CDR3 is TGTGCCACCAAGGGGGTAGCCTACGAGCAGTACTTC.

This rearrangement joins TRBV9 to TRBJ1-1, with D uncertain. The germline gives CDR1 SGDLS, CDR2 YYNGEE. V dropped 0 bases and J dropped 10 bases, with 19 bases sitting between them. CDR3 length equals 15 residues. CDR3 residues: CASSVESGDAGGAFF. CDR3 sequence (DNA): TGTGCCAGCAGCGTAGAATCAGGAGACGCAGGTGGAGCTTTCTTT.

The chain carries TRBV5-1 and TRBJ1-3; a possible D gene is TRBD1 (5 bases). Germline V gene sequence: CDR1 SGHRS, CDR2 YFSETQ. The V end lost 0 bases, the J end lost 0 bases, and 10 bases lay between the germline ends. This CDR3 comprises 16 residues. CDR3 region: CASSLVGGTSGNTIYF. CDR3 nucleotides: TGCGCCAGCAGCTTGGTTGGCGGGACCTCTGGAAACACCATATATTTT.

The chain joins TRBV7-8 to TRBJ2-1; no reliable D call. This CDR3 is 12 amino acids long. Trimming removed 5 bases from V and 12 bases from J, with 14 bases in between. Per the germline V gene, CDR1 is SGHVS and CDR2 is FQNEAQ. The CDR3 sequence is CASSPGRSGQFF. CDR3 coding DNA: TGTGCCAGCAGCCCAGGACGGTCCGGGCAGTTCTTC.

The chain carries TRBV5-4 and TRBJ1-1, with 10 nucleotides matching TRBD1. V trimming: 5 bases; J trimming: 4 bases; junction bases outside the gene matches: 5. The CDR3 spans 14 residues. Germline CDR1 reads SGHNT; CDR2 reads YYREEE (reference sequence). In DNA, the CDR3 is TGTGCCAGCAGGCCGACAGGGGGCGGCACTGAAGCTTTCTTT. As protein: CASRPTGGGTEAFF.

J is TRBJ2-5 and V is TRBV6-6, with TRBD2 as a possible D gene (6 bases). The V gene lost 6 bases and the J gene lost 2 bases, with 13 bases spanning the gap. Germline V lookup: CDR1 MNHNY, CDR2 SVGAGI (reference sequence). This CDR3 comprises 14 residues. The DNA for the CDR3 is TGTGCCAGCAGCCTCGGGGGACCTCAAGAGACCCAGTACTTC. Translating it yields CASSLGGPQETQYF.

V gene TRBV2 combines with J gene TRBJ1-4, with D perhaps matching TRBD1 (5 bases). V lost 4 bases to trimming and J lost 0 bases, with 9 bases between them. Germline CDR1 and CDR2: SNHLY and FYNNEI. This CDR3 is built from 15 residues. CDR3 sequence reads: CASSADRTTNEKLFF. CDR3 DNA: TGTGCCAGCAGTGCTGACAGAACAACTAATGAAAAACTGTTTTTT. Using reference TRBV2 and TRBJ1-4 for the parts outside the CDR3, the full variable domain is EPEVTQTPSHQVTQMGQEVILRCVPISNHLYFYWYRQILGQKVEFLVSFYNNEISEKSEIFDDQFSVERPDGSNFTLKIRSTKLEDSAMYFCASSADRTTNEKLFFGSGTQLSVL.

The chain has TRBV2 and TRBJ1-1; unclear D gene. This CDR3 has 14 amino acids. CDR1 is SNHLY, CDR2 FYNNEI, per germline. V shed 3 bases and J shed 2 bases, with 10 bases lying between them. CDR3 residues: CASSDGWYNTEAFF. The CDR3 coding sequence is TGTGCCAGCAGTGACGGATGGTACAACACTGAAGCTTTCTTT. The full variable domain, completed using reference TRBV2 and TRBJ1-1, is EPEVTQTPSHQVTQMGQEVILRCVPISNHLYFYWYRQILGQKVEFLVSFYNNEISEKSEIFDDQFSVERPDGSNFTLKIRSTKLEDSAMYFCASSDGWYNTEAFFGQGTRLTVV.

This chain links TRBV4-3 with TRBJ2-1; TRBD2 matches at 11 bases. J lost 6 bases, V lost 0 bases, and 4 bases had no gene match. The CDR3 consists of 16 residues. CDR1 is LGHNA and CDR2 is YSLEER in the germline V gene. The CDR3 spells CASSQDVTSGSNEQFF. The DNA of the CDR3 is TGCGCCAGCAGCCAAGATGTTACTAGCGGGAGCAATGAGCAGTTCTTC.

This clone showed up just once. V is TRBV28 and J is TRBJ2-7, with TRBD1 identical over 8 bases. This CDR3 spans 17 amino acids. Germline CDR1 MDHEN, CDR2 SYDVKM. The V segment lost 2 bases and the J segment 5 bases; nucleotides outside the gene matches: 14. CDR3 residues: CASSLAPGTGLFHEQYF. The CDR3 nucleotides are TGTGCCAGCAGTTTAGCCCCCGGGACAGGTTTGTTCCACGAGCAGTACTTC. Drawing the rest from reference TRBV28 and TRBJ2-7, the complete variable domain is DVKVTQSSRYLVKRTGEKVFLECVQDMDHENMFWYRQDPGLGLRLIYFSYDVKMKEKGDIPEGYSVSREKKERFSLILESASTNQTSMYLCASSLAPGTGLFHEQYFGPGTRLTVT.

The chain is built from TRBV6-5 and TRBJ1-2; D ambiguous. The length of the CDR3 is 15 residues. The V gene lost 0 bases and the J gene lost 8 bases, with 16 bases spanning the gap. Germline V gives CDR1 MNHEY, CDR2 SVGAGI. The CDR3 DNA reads TGTGCCAGCAGTTACTCGGGAATCTCGTTACTGGGCTACACCTTC. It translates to CASSYSGISLLGYTF.

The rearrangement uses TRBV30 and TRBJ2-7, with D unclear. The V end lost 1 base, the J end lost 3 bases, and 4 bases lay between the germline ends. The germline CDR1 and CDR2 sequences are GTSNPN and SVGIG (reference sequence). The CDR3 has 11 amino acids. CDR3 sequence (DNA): TGTGCCTGGAGTGACAACTACGAGCAGTACTTC. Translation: CAWSDNYEQYF.

CDR3 sequence reads: CASSSQVAGGTGELFF. DNA for the CDR3: TGCGCCAGCAGTTCACAAGTAGCGGGAGGAACCGGGGAGCTGTTTTTT. The gene calls are TRBV5-1 and TRBJ2-2; 10 positions agree with TRBD2. The CDR3 has 16 residues. Per germline, CDR1 SGHRS and CDR2 YFSETQ. Germline trimming cut 5 bases from V and 5 bases from J; bases unmatched to any gene: 9.

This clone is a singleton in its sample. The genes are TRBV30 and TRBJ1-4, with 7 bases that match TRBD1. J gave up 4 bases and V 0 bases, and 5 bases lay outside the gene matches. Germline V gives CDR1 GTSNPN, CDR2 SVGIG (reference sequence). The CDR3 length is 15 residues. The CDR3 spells CAWSVVGTVNEKLFF. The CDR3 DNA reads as TGTGCCTGGAGTGTAGTTGGGACAGTTAATGAAAAACTGTTTTTT.

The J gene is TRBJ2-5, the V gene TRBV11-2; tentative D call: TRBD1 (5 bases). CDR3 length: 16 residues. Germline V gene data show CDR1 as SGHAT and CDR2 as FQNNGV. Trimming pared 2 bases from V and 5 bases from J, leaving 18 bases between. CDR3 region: CASSLTRTQKMETQYF. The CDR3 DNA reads TGTGCCAGCAGCTTAACCAGGACACAAAAAATGGAGACCCAGTACTTC.